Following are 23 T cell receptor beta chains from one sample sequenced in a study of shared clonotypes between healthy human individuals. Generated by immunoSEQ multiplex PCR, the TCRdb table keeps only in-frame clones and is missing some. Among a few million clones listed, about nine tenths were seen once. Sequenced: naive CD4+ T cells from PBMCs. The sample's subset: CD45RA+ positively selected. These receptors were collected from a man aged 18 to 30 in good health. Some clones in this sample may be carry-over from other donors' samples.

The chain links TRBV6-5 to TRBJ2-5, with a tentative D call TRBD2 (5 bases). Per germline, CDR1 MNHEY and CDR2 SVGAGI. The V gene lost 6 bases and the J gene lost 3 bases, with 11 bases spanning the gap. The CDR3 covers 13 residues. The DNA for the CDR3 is TGTGCCAGCAGACGAAGGCGGGAAGAGACCCAGTACTTC. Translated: CASRRRREETQYF.

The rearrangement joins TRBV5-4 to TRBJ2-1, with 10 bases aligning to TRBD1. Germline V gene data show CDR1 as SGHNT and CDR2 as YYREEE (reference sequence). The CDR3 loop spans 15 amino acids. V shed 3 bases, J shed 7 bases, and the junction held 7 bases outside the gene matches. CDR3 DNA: TGTGCCAGCAGCTCGGGACAGGGGATAGCAAATGAGCAGTTCTTC. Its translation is CASSSGQGIANEQFF.

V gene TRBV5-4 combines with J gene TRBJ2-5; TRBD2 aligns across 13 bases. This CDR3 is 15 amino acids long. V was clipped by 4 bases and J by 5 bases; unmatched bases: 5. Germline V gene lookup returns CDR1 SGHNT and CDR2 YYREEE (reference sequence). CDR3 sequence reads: CASSHMTSGRETQYF. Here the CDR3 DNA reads TGTGCCAGCAGCCACATGACTAGCGGGAGGGAGACCCAGTACTTC. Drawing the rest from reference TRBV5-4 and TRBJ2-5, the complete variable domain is ETGVTQSPTHLIKTRGQQVTLRCSSQSGHNTVSWYQQALGQGPQFIFQYYREEENGRGNFPPRFSGLQFPNYSSELNVNALELDDSALYLCASSHMTSGRETQYFGPGTRLLVL.

The CDR3 sequence is CASSATNQPQHF. The CDR3 nucleotides are TGTGCCAGCAGCGCGACGAATCAGCCCCAGCATTTT. V is TRBV7-9 and J is TRBJ1-5; no definite D call. CDR3 length: 12 amino acids. Looked up from germline, CDR1 is SEHNR and CDR2 is FQNEAQ (reference sequence). Trimming stripped 5 bases from V and 4 bases from J, with 6 bases between.

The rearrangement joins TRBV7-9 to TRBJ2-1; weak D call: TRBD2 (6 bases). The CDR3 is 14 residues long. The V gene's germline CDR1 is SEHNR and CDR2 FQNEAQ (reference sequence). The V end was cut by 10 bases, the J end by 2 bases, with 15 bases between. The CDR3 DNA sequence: TGTGCCATCCCTGGGGGACTTGCCTACAATGAGCAGTTCTTC. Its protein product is CAIPGGLAYNEQFF.

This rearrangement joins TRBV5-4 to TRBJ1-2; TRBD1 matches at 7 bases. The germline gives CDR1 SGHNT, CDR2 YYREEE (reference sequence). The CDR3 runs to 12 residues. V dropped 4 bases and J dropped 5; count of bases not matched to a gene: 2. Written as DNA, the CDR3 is TGTGCCAGCAGCAGGACAGGATATGGCTACACCTTC. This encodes CASSRTGYGYTF.

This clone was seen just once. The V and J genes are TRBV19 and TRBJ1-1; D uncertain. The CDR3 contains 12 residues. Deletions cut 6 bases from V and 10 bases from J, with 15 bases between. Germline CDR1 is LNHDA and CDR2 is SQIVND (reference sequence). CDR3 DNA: TGTGCCAGTAGCCCCCCCCCGTATCCAGCTTTCTTT. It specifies CASSPPPYPAFF.

Here the CDR3 reads CASSRGQGTSYEQYF. DNA of the CDR3: TGCGCCAGCAGCAGAGGACAGGGTACGAGCTACGAGCAGTACTTC. The chain uses TRBV5-1 and TRBJ2-7; 8 bases map to TRBD1. Germline CDR1 and CDR2: SGHRS and YFSETQ. The trim removed 4 bases at V and 3 bases at J, leaving 9 bases unmatched. This CDR3 has 15 amino acids. Full variable domain (rest looked up from reference TRBV5-1 and TRBJ2-7): KAGVTQTPRYLIKTRGQQVTLSCSPISGHRSVSWYQQTPGQGLQFLFEYFSETQRNKGNFPGRFSGRQFSNSRSEMNVSTLELGDSALYLCASSRGQGTSYEQYFGPGTRLTVT.

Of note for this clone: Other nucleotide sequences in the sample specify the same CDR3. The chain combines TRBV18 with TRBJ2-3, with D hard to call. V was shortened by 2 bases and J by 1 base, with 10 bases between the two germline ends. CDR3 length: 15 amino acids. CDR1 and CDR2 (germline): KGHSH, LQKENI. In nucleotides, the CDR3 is TGTGCCAGCTCACCAGCAGGTGGGGGCACAGATACGCAGTATTTT. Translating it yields CASSPAGGGTDTQYF.

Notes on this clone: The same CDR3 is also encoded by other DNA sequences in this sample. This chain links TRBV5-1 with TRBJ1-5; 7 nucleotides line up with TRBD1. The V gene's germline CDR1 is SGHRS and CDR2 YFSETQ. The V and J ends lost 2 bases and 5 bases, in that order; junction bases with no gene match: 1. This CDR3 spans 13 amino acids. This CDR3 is CASSFDRDQPQHF. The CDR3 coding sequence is TGCGCCAGCAGCTTCGACAGGGATCAGCCCCAGCATTTT.

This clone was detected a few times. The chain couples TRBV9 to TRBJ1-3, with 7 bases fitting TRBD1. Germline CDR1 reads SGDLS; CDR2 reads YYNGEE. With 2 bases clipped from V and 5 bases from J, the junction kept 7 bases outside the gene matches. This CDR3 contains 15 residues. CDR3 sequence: CASSVGSGGRNTIYF. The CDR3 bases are TGTGCCAGCAGCGTCGGTTCAGGGGGTAGAAACACCATATATTTT. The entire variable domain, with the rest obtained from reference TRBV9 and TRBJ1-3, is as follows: DSGVTQTPKHLITATGQRVTLRCSPRSGDLSVYWYQQSLDQGLQFLIQYYNGEERAKGNILERFSAQQFPDLHSELNLSSLELGDSALYFCASSVGSGGRNTIYFGEGSWLTVV.

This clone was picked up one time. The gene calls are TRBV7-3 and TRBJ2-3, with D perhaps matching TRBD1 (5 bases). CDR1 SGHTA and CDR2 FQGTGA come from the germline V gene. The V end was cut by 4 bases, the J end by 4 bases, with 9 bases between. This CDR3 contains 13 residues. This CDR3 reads CASSSTGSDTQYF. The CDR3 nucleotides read TGTGCCAGCAGCTCCACAGGCTCAGATACGCAGTATTTT.

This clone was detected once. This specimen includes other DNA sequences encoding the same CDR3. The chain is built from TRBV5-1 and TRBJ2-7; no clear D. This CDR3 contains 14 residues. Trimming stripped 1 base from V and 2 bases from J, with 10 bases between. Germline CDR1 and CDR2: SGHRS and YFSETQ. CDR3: CASSLTPGPYEQYF. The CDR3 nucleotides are TGCGCCAGCAGCTTGACCCCTGGGCCCTACGAGCAGTACTTC.

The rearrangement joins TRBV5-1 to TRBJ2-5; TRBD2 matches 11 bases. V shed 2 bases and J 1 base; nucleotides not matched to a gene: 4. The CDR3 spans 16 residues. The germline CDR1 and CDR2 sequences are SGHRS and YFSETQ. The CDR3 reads CASSLYSGRAQETQYF. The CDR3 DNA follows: TGCGCCAGCAGCTTATATAGCGGGAGGGCCCAAGAGACCCAGTACTTC.

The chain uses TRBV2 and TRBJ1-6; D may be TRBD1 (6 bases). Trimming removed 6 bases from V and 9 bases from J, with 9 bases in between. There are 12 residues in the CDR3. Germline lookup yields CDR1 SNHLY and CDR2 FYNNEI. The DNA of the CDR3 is TGTGCCAGCAGGGAGGACAGTTCACCCCTCCACTTT. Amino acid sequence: CASREDSSPLHF. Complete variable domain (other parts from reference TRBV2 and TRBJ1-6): EPEVTQTPSHQVTQMGQEVILRCVPISNHLYFYWYRQILGQKVEFLVSFYNNEISEKSEIFDDQFSVERPDGSNFTLKIRSTKLEDSAMYFCASREDSSPLHFGNGTRLTVT.

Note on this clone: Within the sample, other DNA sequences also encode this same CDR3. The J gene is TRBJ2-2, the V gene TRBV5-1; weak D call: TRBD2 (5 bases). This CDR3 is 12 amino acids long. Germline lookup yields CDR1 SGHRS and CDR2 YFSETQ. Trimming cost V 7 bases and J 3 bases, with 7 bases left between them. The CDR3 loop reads CASRRDTGELFF. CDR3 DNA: TGCGCCAGCCGGCGGGACACCGGGGAGCTGTTTTTT.

CDR3 in amino acids: CASSLSTVGANVLTF. In nucleotides, the CDR3 is TGTGCCAGCTCACTCTCCACAGTTGGGGCCAACGTCCTGACTTTC. The chain couples TRBV18 to TRBJ2-6; D is uncertain. The CDR3 spans 15 residues. V lost 4 bases to trimming and J lost 3 bases, with 10 bases between them. Germline values: CDR1 KGHSH, CDR2 LQKENI.

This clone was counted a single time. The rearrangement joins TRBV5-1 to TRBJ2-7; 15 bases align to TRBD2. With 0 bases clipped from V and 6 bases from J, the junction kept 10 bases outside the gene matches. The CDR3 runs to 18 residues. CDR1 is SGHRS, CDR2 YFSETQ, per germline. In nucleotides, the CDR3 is TGCGCCAGCAGCTTGGAACGAGGACTAGCGGGAGGGTACGGCGAGCAGTACTTC. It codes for CASSLERGLAGGYGEQYF.

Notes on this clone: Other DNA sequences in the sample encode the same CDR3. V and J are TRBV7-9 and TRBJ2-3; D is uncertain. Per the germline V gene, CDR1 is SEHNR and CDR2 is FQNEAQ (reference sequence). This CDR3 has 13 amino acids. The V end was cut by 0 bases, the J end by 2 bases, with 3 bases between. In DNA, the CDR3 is TGTGCCAGCAGCTTAGCTGCCACAGATACGCAGTATTTT. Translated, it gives CASSLAATDTQYF.

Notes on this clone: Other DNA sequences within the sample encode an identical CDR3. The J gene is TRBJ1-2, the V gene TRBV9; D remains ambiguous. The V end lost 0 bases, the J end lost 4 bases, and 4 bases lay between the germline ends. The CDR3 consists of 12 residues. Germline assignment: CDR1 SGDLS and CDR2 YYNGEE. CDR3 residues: CASSVGIYGYTF. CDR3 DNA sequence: TGTGCCAGCAGCGTAGGAATCTATGGCTACACCTTC.

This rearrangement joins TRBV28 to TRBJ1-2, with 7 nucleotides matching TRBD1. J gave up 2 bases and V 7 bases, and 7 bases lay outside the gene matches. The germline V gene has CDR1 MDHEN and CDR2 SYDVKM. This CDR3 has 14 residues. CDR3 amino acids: CASNRDSTNYGYTF. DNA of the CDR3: TGTGCCAGCAACCGGGACAGTACGAACTATGGCTACACCTTC.

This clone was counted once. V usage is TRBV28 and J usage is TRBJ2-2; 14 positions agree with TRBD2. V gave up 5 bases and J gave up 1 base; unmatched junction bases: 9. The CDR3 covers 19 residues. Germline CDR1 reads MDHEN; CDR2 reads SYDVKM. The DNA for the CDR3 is TGTGCCAGCAGTGGGCTTCCGGGACTAGCGGGAGAGAACACCGGGGAGCTGTTTTTT. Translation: CASSGLPGLAGENTGELFF.

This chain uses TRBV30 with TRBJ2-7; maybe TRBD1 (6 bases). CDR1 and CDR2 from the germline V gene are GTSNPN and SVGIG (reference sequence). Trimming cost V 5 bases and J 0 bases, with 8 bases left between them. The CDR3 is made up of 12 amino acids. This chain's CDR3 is CAWDRSSYEQYF. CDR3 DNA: TGTGCCTGGGACAGGAGCTCCTACGAGCAGTACTTC.